These 13 T cell receptor beta chains originate from one sample sequenced in a study of T cell responses to AZD1222 COVID-19 vaccine. Profiling relied on immunoSEQ multiplex PCR, and the TCRdb table lists in-frame clones only, not all of them. The sample contains 100,000 to 150,000 clones, around 89% of which appear only once. The source was peripheral blood, collected on day 0 of AZD1222 vaccination. These receptor sequences come from an adult in good health.

The chain has TRBV2 and TRBJ1-4, with D perhaps matching TRBD1 (5 bases). Trimming stripped 6 bases from V and 8 bases from J, with 16 bases between. The CDR3 contains 14 residues. Germline V CDR1 and CDR2: SNHLY, FYNNEI. The DNA for the CDR3 is TGTGCCAGCAGCCTTACAGGCGTAAACGAAAAACTGTTTTTT. It specifies CASSLTGVNEKLFF.

The chain carries TRBV4-1 and TRBJ2-1; 9 bases match TRBD2. J lost 12 bases, V lost 1 base, and 7 bases had no gene match. There are 14 residues in the CDR3. Germline CDR1 MGHRA, CDR2 YSYEKL. In DNA form, the CDR3 reads TGCGCCAGCAGCCAAGGTAGCGGGAGCCTTGGGCAGTTCTTC. Encoded protein: CASSQGSGSLGQFF.

The rearrangement links TRBV15 to TRBJ2-1; D unclear. With 11 bases removed from V and 6 bases from J, the gap between germline ends came to 14 bases. There are 12 residues in the CDR3. Germline V CDR1 and CDR2: LNHNV, YYDKDF (reference sequence). CDR3 sequence: CAPPRAVNEQFF. DNA of the CDR3: TGTGCCCCCCCCCGGGCGGTCAATGAGCAGTTCTTC.

The chain links TRBV19 to TRBJ1-2; TRBD1 matches 10 bases. This CDR3 region has 18 residues. The germline V gene has CDR1 LNHDA and CDR2 SQIVND (reference sequence). Germline trimming cut 2 bases from V and 8 bases from J; bases unmatched to any gene: 17. In DNA, the CDR3 is TGTGCCAGTAGTATAACTGCGATATCGGGACAGGGGCAGGGAGGCTACACCTTC. As protein: CASSITAISGQGQGGYTF.

The gene calls are TRBV7-3 and TRBJ2-2, with 11 bases fitting TRBD1. The germline gives CDR1 SGHTA, CDR2 FQGTGA. After removal of 5 bases from V and 5 bases from J, the junction contained 7 bases not matched to a gene. The CDR3 is 16 amino acids. The CDR3 DNA sequence: TGTGCCAGCAGCGCAGGGACAGGGGGTTGGACCGGGGAGCTGTTTTTT. This codes for CASSAGTGGWTGELFF.

The V gene is TRBV7-9, the J gene TRBJ2-7, with a possible D match to TRBD2 (5 bases). Germline-derived CDR1 and CDR2 are SEHNR and FQNEAQ (reference sequence). Trimming removed 3 bases at V and 7 bases at J, with 7 bases between. The length of the CDR3 is 11 residues. The CDR3 nucleotides read TGTGCCAGCAGCTTTAGCGAAGAGCAGTACTTC. Encoded protein: CASSFSEEQYF.

The chain carries TRBV19 and TRBJ2-1; 7 bases match TRBD2. V dropped 4 bases and J dropped 2; count of bases not matched to a gene: 2. The CDR3 consists of 14 residues. Germline V lookup: CDR1 LNHDA, CDR2 SQIVND (reference sequence). The CDR3 sequence: CASSKAGAYNEQFF. CDR3 nucleotides: TGTGCCAGTAGTAAGGCGGGAGCCTACAATGAGCAGTTCTTC.

This rearrangement joins TRBV3-1 (or the pseudogene TRBV3-2) to TRBJ1-1, with a weak D call TRBD1 (6 bases). The V and J ends lost 3 bases and 9 bases respectively, with 11 bases between them. This CDR3 comprises 12 residues. CDR1 is LGHDT and CDR2 is YNNKEL in the germline V gene (reference sequence). Here the CDR3 reads CASSHTGTQAFF. CDR3 DNA sequence: TGTGCCAGCAGCCACACCGGGACACAAGCTTTCTTT.

V is TRBV6-2 or TRBV6-3 and J is TRBJ1-1; D ambiguous. V was cut by 5 bases and J by 4 bases, with 11 bases left in between. Germline CDR1 reads MNHEY; CDR2 reads SVGEGT. This CDR3 region has 13 residues. The CDR3 sequence: CASSDGRATEAFF. CDR3 DNA sequence: TGTGCCAGCAGTGACGGACGGGCCACTGAAGCTTTCTTT.

The chain carries TRBV4-1 and TRBJ1-1, with 8 nucleotides matching TRBD1. V gave up 0 bases and J gave up 1 base; unmatched junction bases: 7. The CDR3 contains 17 residues. Germline CDR1 and CDR2: MGHRA and YSYEKL. CDR3 DNA sequence: TGCGCCAGCAGCCAAGATCGGACAGGGCGAGGGAACACTGAAGCTTTCTTT. It encodes CASSQDRTGRGNTEAFF.

The chain is built from TRBV7-9 and TRBJ2-7; tentative D call: TRBD1 (5 bases). Per the germline V gene, CDR1 is SEHNR and CDR2 is FQNEAQ (reference sequence). Between the trimmed V and J ends, which lost 5 bases and 7 bases, there was a span of 18 bases. The CDR3 loop spans 14 amino acids. The CDR3 sequence: CASSPKLSQGEQYF. The CDR3 DNA reads TGTGCCAGCAGCCCCAAATTGTCCCAGGGAGAGCAGTACTTC.

The chain links TRBV6-5 to TRBJ2-7; possible D gene TRBD1, 5 bases. Trimming took 0 bases from V and 3 from J, leaving 15 bases between them. Germline CDR1 and CDR2: MNHEY and SVGAGI. The CDR3 extends over 16 amino acids. CDR3 DNA: TGTGCCAGCAGTTACTCTCGTGGGGCTCTCGGCTACGAGCAGTACTTC. It yields the protein CASSYSRGALGYEQYF.

V gene TRBV5-4 combines with J gene TRBJ1-2; D ambiguous. This CDR3 comprises 16 residues. The V gene lost 0 bases and the J gene lost 7 bases, with 19 bases spanning the gap. The V gene's germline CDR1 is SGHNT and CDR2 YYREEE (reference sequence). CDR3 sequence reads: CASSLESPRESLGYTF. The CDR3 nucleotides read TGTGCCAGCAGCTTGGAGTCGCCTCGAGAGTCGCTTGGCTACACCTTC.